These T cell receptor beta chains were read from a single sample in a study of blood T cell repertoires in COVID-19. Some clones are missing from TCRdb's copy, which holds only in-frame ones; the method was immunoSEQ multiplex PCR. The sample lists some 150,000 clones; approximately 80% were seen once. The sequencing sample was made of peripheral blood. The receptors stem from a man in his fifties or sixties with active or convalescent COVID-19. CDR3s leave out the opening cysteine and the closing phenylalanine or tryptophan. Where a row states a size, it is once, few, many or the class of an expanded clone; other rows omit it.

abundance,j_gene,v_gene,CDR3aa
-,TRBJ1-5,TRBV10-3,AIGGTGGVQPQH
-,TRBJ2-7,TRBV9,ASSPGAGGYEQY
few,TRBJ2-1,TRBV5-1,ASSLGRGLTYNEQF
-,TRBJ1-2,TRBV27,ASSLGDRAGYT
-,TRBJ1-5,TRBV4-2,ASSQDWRAYSNQPQH
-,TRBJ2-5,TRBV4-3,ASSQTGGRGETQY
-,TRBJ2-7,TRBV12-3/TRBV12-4,ASSWGGLNEQY
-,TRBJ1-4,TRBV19,ASMGQGATNEKLF
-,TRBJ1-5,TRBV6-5,ASRQTGGNQPQH
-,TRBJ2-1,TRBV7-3,ASSLEAGYNEQF
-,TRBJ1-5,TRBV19,ASSDDRGGQPQH
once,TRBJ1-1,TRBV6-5,ASRWDRGGPEAF
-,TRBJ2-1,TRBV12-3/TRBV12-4,ASSLRQDNEQF
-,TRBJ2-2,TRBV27,ASKGMEGTGELF
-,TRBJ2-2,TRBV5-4,ASSSGPTPGELF
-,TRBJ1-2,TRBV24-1,ATSDPGQGGYGYT
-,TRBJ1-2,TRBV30,AWSHGRGNYGYT
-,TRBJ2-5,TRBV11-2,ASSISGDYQETQY
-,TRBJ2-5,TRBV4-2,ASSQEPGLEETQY
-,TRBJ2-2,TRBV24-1,ATSDLPGGTGELF
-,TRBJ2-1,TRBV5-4,ASSPGLAEQF
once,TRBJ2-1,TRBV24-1,ATSDFKGALWTSGSYNEQF
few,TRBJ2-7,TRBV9,ASSVVRAGGEQY
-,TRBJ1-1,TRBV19,ASRPGQAAEAF
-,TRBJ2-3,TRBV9,ASSVATSGSGSDTQY
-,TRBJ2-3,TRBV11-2,ASSLGARPRTDTQY
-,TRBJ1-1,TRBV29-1,SASPRRDTEAF
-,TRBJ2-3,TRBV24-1,ATSRQGIDTQY
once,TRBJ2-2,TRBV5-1,ASSYQAGTGGLNTGELF
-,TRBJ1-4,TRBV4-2,ASSQASRQGNEKLF
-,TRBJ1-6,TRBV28,ASSTGGVNSPLH
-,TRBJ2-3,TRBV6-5,ASSYAGPDTQY
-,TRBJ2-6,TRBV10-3,AISPREGTSSGANVLT
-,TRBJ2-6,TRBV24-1,ATSLSGLGANVLT
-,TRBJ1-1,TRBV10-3,ASSQGSEAF
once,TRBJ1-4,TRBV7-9,ASSLQGEKLF
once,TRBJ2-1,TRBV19,ASMWTSGSSEQF
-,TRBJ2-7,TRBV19,ASSRSGSYEQY
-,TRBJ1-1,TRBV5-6,ASSPRGRKISTEAF
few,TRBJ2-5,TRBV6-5,ASRRTTSGTETQY
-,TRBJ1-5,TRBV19,ASSIERGGQPQH
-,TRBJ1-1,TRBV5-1,ASSPSRTNLRGAF
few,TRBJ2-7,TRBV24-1,ATSDSRGSGYEQY
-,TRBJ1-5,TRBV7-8,ASSLRSNQPQH